The clone carrying this TCR beta chain was seen a handful of times. Antigen: not known. The CDR3 runs 18 residues. V lost 0 bases, J lost 4 bases, and 8 bases stayed unmatched. Germline CDR1 reads SGHRS; CDR2 reads YFSETQ. These data come from a study of T cells after yellow fever vaccination. General study points: Just a small share of clonotypes turned up in the CD4 compartment as well as the CD8 compartment. Most clones from primary vaccination resurfaced after the booster (96% CD4, 75% to 90% CD8). Secondary responses were weaker yet peaked faster, day 5 versus 15.

The authors made TCR cDNA by 5'RACE template switching, adding a universal primer site and UMIs. TCRdb reprocessed the 5' RACE reads with MiXCR, giving one entry per CDR3 protein. The sample yields some 560,000 distinct CDR3 sequences, 15% to 20% seen once. This sequence originates from a man aged 25 to 40 who received the YFV17D yellow fever vaccine. The chain joins TRBV5-1 to TRBJ2-3; 13 positions agree with TRBD2. This specimen consisted of PBMCs, obtained 15 days after the yellow fever booster vaccination. The CDR3 coding sequence is TGCGCCAGCAGCTTGGGCGTGACTAGCGGGAGGTTAGCAGATACGCAGTATTTT. It yields the protein CASSLGVTSGRLADTQYF.